A single sample gave rise to the 14 T cell receptor beta chains below, sequenced in a study of cytomegalovirus exposure and HLA in healthy donors. Sequencing used immunoSEQ multiplex PCR; TCRdb keeps in-frame clones, though not all of them. The table shows approximately 160,000 clones, with over 80% occurring only once. The source material was PBMCs. Source of these receptors: a man between 25 and 39 years old in good health and CMV-seropositive.

V gene TRBV4-3 combines with J gene TRBJ1-1; possibly TRBD1 for D (5 bases). Trimming pared 0 bases from V and 4 bases from J, leaving 12 bases between. This CDR3 contains 15 residues. CDR1 is LGHNA, CDR2 YSLEER, per germline. The CDR3 sequence is CASSQDRQGGTEAFF. The CDR3 DNA is TGCGCCAGCAGCCAAGATAGGCAGGGAGGCACTGAAGCTTTCTTT.

J is TRBJ2-7 and V is TRBV28; 11 bases match TRBD1. V lost 4 bases to trimming and J lost 1 base; unmatched junction nucleotides: 9. Germline V lookup: CDR1 MDHEN, CDR2 SYDVKM. This CDR3 spans 17 amino acids. CDR3 bases: TGTGCCAGCAGTTCCATAGGGGGGACAGGGGGATCCTACGAGCAGTACTTC. Protein product: CASSSIGGTGGSYEQYF.

The V and J genes are TRBV12-2 and TRBJ1-2; the table assigns TRBD1, which was not confirmed against the DNA. TRBV12-2 is described as a pseudogene. CDR3 length: 19 amino acids. CDR3 protein: CASRLARLLKINSSYGYTF. In DNA, the CDR3 is TGTGCAAGTCGCTTAGCGCGTCTTCTCAAAATTAACAGTAGCTATGGCTACACCTTC.

The CDR3 protein is CASSHEGVSYNEQFF. DNA for the CDR3: TGCGCCAGCAGCCATGAGGGGGTCTCCTACAATGAGCAGTTCTTC. The rearrangement joins TRBV5-1 to TRBJ2-1, with a possible D match to TRBD1 (6 bases). This CDR3 is built from 15 residues. Germline-derived CDR1 and CDR2 are SGHRS and YFSETQ. Trimming took off 4 bases at V and 0 bases at J, with 11 bases between the two ends.

V is TRBV7-9 and J is TRBJ1-2, with TRBD1 matching over 9 bases. The V and J ends lost 6 bases and 7 bases, in that order; junction bases with no gene match: 6. This CDR3 has 13 amino acids. Germline CDR1 and CDR2: SEHNR and FQNEAQ (reference sequence). CDR3: CASSSGQGGGYTF. CDR3 in DNA: TGTGCCAGCAGTTCGGGACAGGGTGGTGGCTACACCTTC. The full variable domain, its missing parts supplied by reference TRBV7-9 and TRBJ1-2, is DTGVSQNPRHKITKRGQNVTFRCDPISEHNRLYWYRQTLGQGPEFLTYFQNEAQLEKSRLLSDRFSAERPKGSFSTLEIQRTEQGDSAMYLCASSSGQGGGYTFGSGTRLTVV.

The chain is built from TRBV11-2 and TRBJ1-1, with 10 bases lining up with TRBD1. The germline V gene encodes CDR1 SGHAT and CDR2 FQNNGV. This CDR3 has 15 amino acids. J lost 7 bases, V lost 5 bases, and 10 bases had no gene match. The CDR3 nucleotides read TGTGCCAGCAGCCCGAGGGACAGGGGTTATGGTGAAGCTTTCTTT. This sequence encodes CASSPRDRGYGEAFF.

J is TRBJ2-2 and V is TRBV6-4; TRBD2 aligns across 10 bases. This CDR3 is built from 17 residues. V shed 6 bases, J shed 5 bases, and the junction held 12 bases outside the gene matches. In germline, CDR1 is MRHNA, CDR2 SNTAGT. The chain's CDR3 is CASSPSRAGGPTGELFF. DNA of the CDR3: TGTGCCAGCAGCCCATCCCGAGCGGGGGGGCCTACCGGGGAGCTGTTTTTT.

The chain uses TRBV4-2 and TRBJ2-3, with TRBD2 identical over 8 bases. CDR1 and CDR2 from the germline V gene are LGHNA and YNFKEQ. This CDR3 is 16 amino acids long. With 0 bases clipped from V and 2 bases from J, the junction kept 4 bases outside the gene matches. The CDR3 region is CASSQDAGGVTDTQYF. In nucleotides, the CDR3 is TGTGCCAGCAGCCAAGATGCGGGGGGCGTCACAGATACGCAGTATTTT.

The chain carries TRBV27 and TRBJ2-5, with TRBD2 matching 10 bases. Unmatched junction bases numbered 10, after V lost 2 bases and J lost 1 base. CDR3 length: 18 amino acids. Germline V gives CDR1 MNHEY, CDR2 SMNVEV (reference sequence). CDR3 in DNA: TGTGCCAGCAGTTTAAAAGCGGGGGGGGAAGCATTCCAAGAGACCCAGTACTTC. Translated, it gives CASSLKAGGEAFQETQYF.

This clone appeared a few times. The V gene is TRBV28, the J gene TRBJ2-7, with 9 nucleotides matching TRBD1. Losses at the gene ends were 8 bases for V and 3 bases for J; bases not matched to a gene: 11. This CDR3 has 15 residues. Germline V lookup: CDR1 MDHEN, CDR2 SYDVKM. CDR3 coding DNA: TGTGCCAGCGCCCCGCCCGGGACAGGGCTCTACGAGCAGTACTTC. Protein: CASAPPGTGLYEQYF.

This clone was detected only once. This sequence joins TRBV19 and TRBJ2-7; 7 bases fit TRBD1. Germline assignment: CDR1 LNHDA and CDR2 SQIVND (reference sequence). The CDR3 has 15 residues. V lost 4 bases, J lost 2 bases, and 8 bases stayed unmatched. The CDR3 DNA reads as TGTGCCAGTAGTAGGCAAAGACAGGGTACCTACGAGCAGTACTTC. Its protein product is CASSRQRQGTYEQYF.

V and J are TRBV5-1 and TRBJ2-7; 7 bases are a match to TRBD1. Per the germline V gene, CDR1 is SGHRS and CDR2 is YFSETQ. V lost 0 bases, J lost 2 bases, and 2 bases stayed unmatched. The CDR3 has 14 residues. The CDR3 bases are TGCGCCAGCAGCTTGGGGGGACAGACCTACGAGCAGTACTTC. Translated, it gives CASSLGGQTYEQYF.

The rearrangement links TRBV9 to TRBJ1-6; unclear D gene. There are 13 residues in the CDR3. Germline V gives CDR1 SGDLS, CDR2 YYNGEE. Trimming took off 0 bases at V and 8 bases at J, with 6 bases between the two ends. CDR3 loop: CASSVGRDSPLHF. For the CDR3, the DNA is TGTGCCAGCAGCGTAGGGAGGGATTCACCCCTCCACTTT.

As for this clone: One junction end disagrees with the germline gene, perhaps due to a read error. The J gene is TRBJ2-7, the V gene TRBV19, with D tentatively TRBD1 (6 bases). The CDR3 sequence is 14 residues long. Germline V gene sequence: CDR1 LNHDA, CDR2 SQIVND (reference sequence). CDR3 nucleotide sequence: TGTGCCAGTAGTGTAGACAGGATCTCCTACGAGCAGTACTTC. As protein: CASSVDRISYEQYF. Supplemented by reference TRBV19 and TRBJ2-7, the full variable domain reads DGGITQSPKYLFRKEGQNVTLSCEQNLNHDAMYWYRQDPGQGLRLIYYSQIVNDFQKGDIAEGYSVSREKKESFPLTVTSAQKNPTAFYLCASSVDRISYEQYFGPGTRLTVT.